These 30 T cell receptor beta chains were sequenced from one sample in a study of spatial heterogeneity in lung cancer. TCRdb reanalysed the 5' RACE reads using MiXCR and keeps one entry per CDR3 protein. The sample contains about 92,000 distinct CDR3 sequences, approximately 12% of which appear only once. The time point was: sample taken at primary tumor resection. Researchers sequenced whole RNA taken from tumor, nontumor lung or frozen PBMC without sorting. Here the sequenced sample was PBMCs, taken at surgery. The receptors here all came from a male donor with early-stage non-small cell lung cancer.

A few counts support this clonotype. The rearrangement uses TRBV7-2 and TRBJ2-3; TRBD2 might be the D (7 bases). CDR1 SGHTA and CDR2 FQGNSA come from the germline V gene. The CDR3 is 18 amino acids. Deletions cut 1 base from V and 0 bases from J, with 17 bases between. As DNA, the CDR3 is TGTGCCAGCAGCTTAGGGAGGGGGGGCAAACCTAGCACAGATACGCAGTATTTT. This sequence encodes CASSLGRGGKPSTDTQYF.

There are many counts of this clonotype. V gene TRBV6-2 or TRBV6-3 combines with J gene TRBJ2-2; TRBD1 matches at 8 bases. This CDR3 is 16 amino acids long. The trim removed 4 bases at V and 3 bases at J, leaving 7 bases unmatched. Germline V gene data show CDR1 as MNHEY and CDR2 as SVGEGT. CDR3 sequence: CASSSQTGADTGELFF. The CDR3 region has the DNA TGTGCCAGCAGTTCCCAGACAGGGGCGGACACCGGGGAGCTGTTTTTT.

This chain links TRBV4-3 with TRBJ2-1, with 7 bases that match TRBD1. Germline V CDR1 and CDR2: LGHNA, YSLEER. V gave up 3 bases and J gave up 7 bases; unmatched junction bases: 12. This CDR3 is built from 16 residues. CDR3 amino acids: CASSHLGQVGANEQFF. Here the CDR3 DNA reads TGCGCCAGCAGCCACCTCGGACAGGTTGGCGCTAATGAGCAGTTCTTC.

This rearrangement joins TRBV5-1 to TRBJ2-5, with D unresolved. Germline loops: CDR1 SGHRS, CDR2 YFSETQ. The V end lost 4 bases, the J end lost 5 bases, and 6 bases lay between the germline ends. This CDR3 is 11 amino acids long. The CDR3 DNA reads as TGCGCCAGCAGCGACTGGGAGACCCAGTACTTC. Translating gives CASSDWETQYF. The full variable domain, rest sourced from reference TRBV5-1 and TRBJ2-5, is KAGVTQTPRYLIKTRGQQVTLSCSPISGHRSVSWYQQTPGQGLQFLFEYFSETQRNKGNFPGRFSGRQFSNSRSEMNVSTLELGDSALYLCASSDWETQYFGPGTRLLVL.

This clonotype has more than one count but fewer than ten. The chain couples TRBV10-2 to TRBJ1-1, with D uncertain. The germline CDR1 and CDR2 sequences are WSHSY and SAAADI. The CDR3 loop spans 14 amino acids. V lost 4 bases to trimming and J lost 5 bases, with 14 bases between them. This CDR3 reads CASSAAEVGTEAFF. In DNA, the CDR3 is TGCGCCAGCAGTGCGGCGGAGGTAGGAACTGAAGCTTTCTTT.

This clonotype was counted between two and nine times. The J gene is TRBJ1-1, the V gene TRBV7-3, with 7 nucleotides matching TRBD1. In germline, CDR1 is SGHTA, CDR2 FQGTGA. Germline trimming cut 2 bases from V and 2 bases from J; bases unmatched to any gene: 2. The CDR3 length is 14 residues. In DNA form, the CDR3 reads TGTGCCAGCAGCTTATCAGGGGGAAACACTGAAGCTTTCTTT. This encodes CASSLSGGNTEAFF.

This clonotype came up a few times. The rearrangement links TRBV6-2 or TRBV6-3 to TRBJ2-7; possibly TRBD1 or TRBD2 for D (5 bases each). Germline assignment: CDR1 MNHEY and CDR2 SVGEGT. The V end lost 5 bases, the J end lost 4 bases, and 15 bases lay between the germline ends. This CDR3 has 14 residues. As DNA, the CDR3 is TGTGCCAGCAGTCTCTTCCGGGACCTTTACGAGCAGTACTTC. Protein sequence: CASSLFRDLYEQYF.

The sample holds a few counts of this clonotype. The chain is built from TRBV5-5 and TRBJ1-4; TRBD1 is a possible D gene (6 bases). CDR1 SGHKS and CDR2 YYEKEE come from the germline V gene (reference sequence). The length of the CDR3 is 14 residues. Deletions cut 4 bases from V and 4 bases from J, with 11 bases between. CDR3: CASSPTGVNEKLFF. In nucleotides, the CDR3 is TGTGCCAGCAGCCCGACAGGAGTTAATGAAAAACTGTTTTTT.

This clonotype has a count of ten or more. The chain links TRBV12-3 or TRBV12-4 to TRBJ2-1, with D maybe TRBD2 (5 bases). The V and J ends lost 3 bases and 12 bases respectively, with 18 bases between them. There are 14 residues in the CDR3. CDR3 loop: CASSFSLTTRRQFF. The CDR3 region has the DNA TGTGCCAGCAGTTTTAGTCTCACTACTAGGAGGCAGTTCTTC.

The chain joins TRBV24-1 to TRBJ2-3, with D tentatively TRBD2 (7 bases). V lost 4 bases and J 2 bases, leaving 24 bases between the germline ends. The CDR3 totals 19 residues. In germline, CDR1 is KGHDR, CDR2 SFDVKD. The CDR3 bases are TGTGCCACCAGTGACTCCTTACGGGGGCTAGCGGCGAACACAGATACGCAGTATTTT. It yields the protein CATSDSLRGLAANTDTQYF.

The rearrangement links TRBV18 to TRBJ2-7, with unresolved D. Looked up from germline, CDR1 is KGHSH and CDR2 is LQKENI. V shed 1 base and J shed 3 bases, with 16 bases lying between them. The CDR3 runs 16 residues. The CDR3 nucleotides are TGTGCCAGCTCACCACAATCCCGGGCGTTCGACTACGAGCAGTACTTC. It specifies CASSPQSRAFDYEQYF.

The chain couples TRBV6-2 or TRBV6-3 to TRBJ2-3, with 10 nucleotides matching TRBD2. The CDR3 spans 16 residues. Per germline, CDR1 MNHEY and CDR2 SVGEGT. V lost 6 bases, J lost 6 bases, and 12 bases stayed unmatched. Here the CDR3 reads CASSRGLAFQADTQYF. The CDR3 DNA follows: TGTGCCAGCAGCCGGGGACTAGCGTTTCAGGCCGATACGCAGTATTTT.

This clonotype has just a few counts. J is TRBJ1-4 and V is TRBV3-1, with D unresolved. Germline V gives CDR1 LGHDT, CDR2 YNNKEL (reference sequence). Trimming removed 4 bases at V and 2 bases at J, with 8 bases between. This CDR3 has 14 residues. CDR3 loop: CASSLGRTNEKLFF. CDR3 coding DNA: TGTGCCAGCAGCCTCGGCCGGACTAATGAAAAACTGTTTTTT.

The chain recombines TRBV5-1 with TRBJ2-6; D ambiguous. In germline, CDR1 is SGHRS, CDR2 YFSETQ. Trimming cost V 0 bases and J 1 base, with 17 bases left between them. The length of the CDR3 is 19 residues. The CDR3 protein is CASSLASGGESSGANVLTF. CDR3 bases: TGCGCCAGCAGCTTGGCCTCCGGCGGTGAATCGTCTGGGGCCAACGTCCTGACTTTC.

In this sample, this clonotype turned up a few times. This chain uses TRBV11-2 with TRBJ1-4; D call uncertain. Trimming left V 3 bases short and J 5 bases short, with 7 bases between. This CDR3 spans 13 amino acids. Germline CDR1 reads SGHAT; CDR2 reads FQNNGV. The CDR3 coding sequence is TGTGCCAGCAGCTTTGCAGTAAATGAAAAACTGTTTTTT. This codes for CASSFAVNEKLFF.

This clonotype was seen a handful of times. The chain employs TRBV7-2 and TRBJ1-5; D unclear. The V end lost 0 bases, the J end lost 4 bases, and 7 bases lay between the germline ends. Per the germline V gene, CDR1 is SGHTA and CDR2 is FQGNSA. This CDR3 comprises 14 residues. The CDR3 sequence is CASSLAAPNQPQHF. As DNA, the CDR3 is TGTGCCAGCAGCTTAGCGGCCCCGAATCAGCCCCAGCATTTT.

The chain carries TRBV12-3 or TRBV12-4 and TRBJ2-7; D not certain. The germline V and J ends were trimmed by 6 bases and 1 base, with 13 bases remaining between them. This CDR3 is 14 amino acids long. CDR3 sequence (DNA): TGTGCCAGCAGCCGAAATCACGGTTCCTACGAGCAGTACTTC. It codes for CASSRNHGSYEQYF.

This clonotype came up a few times. The chain recombines TRBV6-2 or TRBV6-3 with TRBJ1-5; 12 bases line up with TRBD1. The CDR3 has 15 residues. V was pared by 6 bases and J by 6 bases, with 6 bases of the junction left unmatched. CDR1 is MNHEY and CDR2 is SVGEGT in the germline V gene. The CDR3: CASRDGTGGFQPQHF. The CDR3, as DNA: TGTGCCAGCAGAGACGGGACAGGGGGCTTTCAGCCCCAGCATTTT.

This clonotype was detected only a few times. The chain joins TRBV4-1 to TRBJ2-7, with TRBD1 matching over 9 bases. Germline CDR1 and CDR2: MGHRA and YSYEKL. This CDR3 comprises 17 residues. The J segment lost 7 bases and the V segment lost 0 bases, leaving 13 bases of the junction unmatched. The CDR3 protein is CASSQDVRGQGLREQYF. CDR3 DNA: TGCGCCAGCAGCCAAGATGTACGGGGACAGGGCTTGAGGGAGCAGTACTTC.

This clonotype was seen a few times. The V and J genes are TRBV6-2 or TRBV6-3 and TRBJ1-2; D not resolved. The CDR3 covers 16 residues. Trimming cost V 2 bases and J 5 bases, with 18 bases left between them. Germline V gives CDR1 MNHEY, CDR2 SVGEGT. CDR3 amino acids: CASSYPPTIVLYGYTF. The CDR3 DNA follows: TGTGCCAGCAGTTACCCGCCCACCATTGTCCTATATGGCTACACCTTC.

In its sample, this clonotype was seen a few times. The chain links TRBV27 to TRBJ1-6; a possible D gene is TRBD1 (5 bases). Germline CDR1 and CDR2: MNHEY and SMNVEV (reference sequence). V dropped 4 bases and J dropped 11 bases, with 12 bases sitting between them. The CDR3 is made up of 13 amino acids. Written as DNA, the CDR3 is TGTGCCAGCAGTTCTCTGAGGGGCGCACCCCTCCACTTT. This sequence encodes CASSSLRGAPLHF.

This clonotype was observed a few times. The chain is built from TRBV7-2 and TRBJ2-5, with a possible D match to TRBD1 (6 bases). The CDR3 sequence is 16 residues long. Per germline, CDR1 SGHTA and CDR2 FQGNSA. V shed 5 bases and J shed 2 bases, with 18 bases lying between them. As DNA, the CDR3 is TGTGCCAGCAGCCCGAGGGGGACATTGGTACAAGAGACCCAGTACTTC. This gives the protein CASSPRGTLVQETQYF.

This clonotype came up a few times. CDR3 sequence: CASSQERTSAAQYF. The CDR3 coding sequence is TGTGCCAGCAGCCAAGAAAGAACTTCGGCGGCCCAGTACTTC. V usage is TRBV14 and J usage is TRBJ2-5; unclear D gene. The germline V and J ends were trimmed by 0 bases and 9 bases, with 14 bases remaining between them. The germline V gene encodes CDR1 SGHDN and CDR2 FVKESK. The CDR3 contains 14 residues.

This clonotype was counted only a few times. V usage is TRBV6-5 and J usage is TRBJ2-6; TRBD1 is a possible D gene (6 bases). Between the trimmed V and J ends, which lost 6 bases and 3 bases, there was a span of 12 bases. The CDR3 has 15 amino acids. Germline CDR1 reads MNHEY; CDR2 reads SVGAGI. CDR3 in amino acids: CASRTDRFGANVLTF. In nucleotides, the CDR3 is TGTGCCAGCAGAACCGACAGGTTTGGGGCCAACGTCCTGACTTTC.

The V gene is TRBV7-8, the J gene TRBJ1-5; 7 nucleotides align to TRBD1. V shed 3 bases, J shed 0 bases, and the junction held 8 bases outside the gene matches. This CDR3 has 17 amino acids. Germline CDR1 is SGHVS and CDR2 is FQNEAQ. CDR3 in amino acids: CASSLTKGQLSNQPQHF. CDR3 DNA: TGTGCCAGCAGCTTGACGAAGGGACAGCTTAGCAATCAGCCCCAGCATTTT. Together with reference TRBV7-8 and TRBJ1-5, the CDR3 gives the full variable domain: GAGVSQSPRYKVAKRGQDVALRCDPISGHVSLFWYQQALGQGPEFLTYFQNEAQLDKSGLPSDRFFAERPEGSVSTLKIQRTQQEDSAVYLCASSLTKGQLSNQPQHFGDGTRLSIL.

The CDR3 protein is CASSFRDRSYEQYF. CDR3 nucleotides: TGTGCCAGCAGTTTCAGGGACAGATCCTACGAGCAGTACTTC. The chain combines TRBV28 with TRBJ2-7; 7 bases match TRBD1. This CDR3 is built from 14 residues. The V and J ends lost 3 bases and 1 base, in that order; junction bases with no gene match: 3. Germline V CDR1 and CDR2: MDHEN, SYDVKM.

This chain uses TRBV7-8 with TRBJ2-5, with D uncertain. Germline V gives CDR1 SGHVS, CDR2 FQNEAQ. Trimming cost V 3 bases and J 7 bases, with 12 bases left between them. There are 13 residues in the CDR3. The CDR3 reads CASSLEGWGTQYF. The CDR3 DNA reads as TGTGCCAGCAGCTTGGAAGGGTGGGGGACCCAGTACTTC.

The chain is built from TRBV28 and TRBJ2-7; D is uncertain. The CDR3 covers 12 residues. V shed 4 bases and J shed 12 bases, with 16 bases lying between them. Germline V gene lookup returns CDR1 MDHEN and CDR2 SYDVKM. For the CDR3, the DNA is TGTGCCAGCAGTTCAAACAAATTTTCTTGGTACTTC. Translating it yields CASSSNKFSWYF. The full variable domain, its missing parts supplied by reference TRBV28 and TRBJ2-7, is DVKVTQSSRYLVKRTGEKVFLECVQDMDHENMFWYRQDPGLGLRLIYFSYDVKMKEKGDIPEGYSVSREKKERFSLILESASTNQTSMYLCASSSNKFSWYFGPGTRLTVT.

V and J are TRBV4-1 and TRBJ1-2, with unresolved D. Germline lookup yields CDR1 MGHRA and CDR2 YSYEKL. The V and J ends lost 0 bases and 1 base respectively, with 21 bases between them. This CDR3 region has 19 residues. This CDR3 reads CASSQDLVGPGQFNYGYTF. DNA of the CDR3: TGCGCCAGCAGCCAAGATCTCGTTGGCCCCGGGCAGTTTAACTATGGCTACACCTTC.

This clonotype was picked up a small number of times. J is TRBJ2-7 and V is TRBV7-9; the D gene is possibly TRBD2 (6 bases). There are 15 residues in the CDR3. Between the trimmed V and J ends, which lost 4 bases and 2 bases, there was a span of 15 bases. The germline gives CDR1 SEHNR, CDR2 FQNEAQ (reference sequence). CDR3: CASSSGGTATYEQYF. CDR3 nucleotides: TGTGCCAGCAGCTCAGGCGGGACGGCTACCTACGAGCAGTACTTC.